The rows below give T cell receptor beta chains drawn from one sample of a study of blood T cell repertoires in COVID-19. Only in-frame clones appear in the TCRdb table, and some are missing; sequencing was by immunoSEQ multiplex PCR. The sample records 85,000 to 95,000 clones, about 84% being singletons. The sequencing input was peripheral blood. The receptors were gathered from a human donor in a cohort sampled during active COVID-19. CDR3s include the opening cysteine and the closing phenylalanine or tryptophan. The order of the fields is D gene, J gene, V gene, clone size, CDR3 DNA, CDR3 protein. D genes are given only for firm matches. Clone size is shown for a subset of rows, as once, few, many or a class of expanded clone.

D: NA; J: TRBJ2-1; V: TRBV25-1; size: NA; DNA: TGTGCCAGCAGTGAATCCCTGAGTGAGCAGTTCTTC; CDR3: CASSESLSEQFF
D: TRBD2; J: TRBJ2-1; V: TRBV29-1; size: NA; DNA: TGCAGCGTTGAGGGGACTAGCGGGAGGGGGCCCTACAATGAGCAGTTCTTC; CDR3: CSVEGTSGRGPYNEQFF
D: NA; J: TRBJ1-5; V: TRBV6-5; size: NA; DNA: TGTGCCAGCAGGGGAGAAAGCAATCAGCCCCAGCATTTT; CDR3: CASRGESNQPQHF
D: NA; J: TRBJ2-5; V: TRBV5-1; size: few; DNA: TGCGCCAGCAGCAGGGAGGTTACGGAGACCCAGTACTTC; CDR3: CASSREVTETQYF
D: NA; J: TRBJ2-7; V: TRBV24-1; size: NA; DNA: TGTGCCACCAGTGATAGTGGGCGCGAGCAGTACTTC; CDR3: CATSDSGREQYF
D: TRBD1; J: TRBJ2-1; V: TRBV12-3/TRBV12-4; size: NA; DNA: TGTGCCAGCAGAGGACAGGGGGCAGGTGAGCAGTTCTTC; CDR3: CASRGQGAGEQFF
D: NA; J: TRBJ1-6; V: TRBV11-2; size: NA; DNA: TGTGCCAGCAGCCGGAATTCACCCCTCCACTTT; CDR3: CASSRNSPLHF
D: TRBD2; J: TRBJ2-7; V: TRBV6-6; size: NA; DNA: TGTGCCAGCAGTTACCCCGTACAGCGGGGGGGCTACGAGCAGTACTTC; CDR3: CASSYPVQRGGYEQYF
D: NA; J: TRBJ1-1; V: TRBV6-2/TRBV6-3; size: NA; DNA: TGTGCCAGCACCCCACTGCTGGCAGGCCCTTCGGGGATTGGCACTGAAGCTTTCTTT; CDR3: CASTPLLAGPSGIGTEAFF
D: TRBD1; J: TRBJ2-5; V: TRBV2; size: NA; DNA: TGTGCCAGCAGCCCCCAGGGGGCGTGGGAGACCCAGTACTTC; CDR3: CASSPQGAWETQYF
D: NA; J: TRBJ2-2; V: TRBV4-3; size: NA; DNA: TGCGCCAGCAGCCAAGCCCGGGGATTGAACACCGGGGAGCTGTTTTTT; CDR3: CASSQARGLNTGELFF
D: NA; J: TRBJ1-2; V: TRBV23-1; size: NA; DNA: TGCGCCAGCAGTCAACCGCCCGACCGGGACTGGGTACGATCCTACACCTTC; CDR3: CASSQPPDRDWVRSYTF
D: TRBD2; J: TRBJ2-5; V: TRBV5-6; size: NA; DNA: TGTGCCAGCAGCTCCACTAGCGGATCGTACCAAGAGACCCAGTACTTC; CDR3: CASSSTSGSYQETQYF
D: TRBD2; J: TRBJ2-1; V: TRBV19; size: NA; DNA: TGTGCCACCCACGGACTAGCGGGCCATGAGCAGTTCTTC; CDR3: CATHGLAGHEQFF
D: NA; J: TRBJ2-5; V: TRBV6-4; size: once; DNA: TGTGCCAGCACGGGGGAGACCCAGTACTTC; CDR3: CASTGETQYF
D: TRBD2; J: TRBJ2-5; V: TRBV6-2/TRBV6-3; size: NA; DNA: TGTGCCAGCAGTCGGAAGACTAGCGGGTGGCAAGAGACCCAGTACTTC; CDR3: CASSRKTSGWQETQYF
D: NA; J: TRBJ2-7; V: TRBV27; size: NA; DNA: TGTGCCAGCAGTTTACGGGGGGCTTTCTTCTACGAGCAGTACTTC; CDR3: CASSLRGAFFYEQYF
D: TRBD2; J: TRBJ2-1; V: TRBV19; size: NA; DNA: TGTGCCACTAGGATTAGCGGGGGGCCCCTGAATGAGCAGTTCTTC; CDR3: CATRISGGPLNEQFF
D: NA; J: TRBJ1-6; V: TRBV6-6; size: NA; DNA: TGTGCCAGCAGTCTATACGATACAGGGTCGGGGAATTCACCCCTCCACTTT; CDR3: CASSLYDTGSGNSPLHF
D: NA; J: TRBJ2-7; V: TRBV27; size: NA; DNA: TGTGCCAGCAGTTTGCAGGGTTCCTACGAGCAGTACTTC; CDR3: CASSLQGSYEQYF
D: TRBD1; J: TRBJ2-7; V: TRBV11-2; size: once; DNA: TGTGCCAGCAGTTTTAGCGGGACAGGGGTAGGCGACGAGCAGTACTTC; CDR3: CASSFSGTGVGDEQYF
D: TRBD1; J: TRBJ1-5; V: TRBV19; size: NA; DNA: TGTGCCAGTAGCGACAGGGGTGGAAATCAGCCCCAGCATTTT; CDR3: CASSDRGGNQPQHF
D: NA; J: TRBJ2-1; V: TRBV7-8; size: medium-sized; DNA: TGTGCCAGCAGCCTACTATACAATGAGCAGTTCTTC; CDR3: CASSLLYNEQFF
D: NA; J: TRBJ1-6; V: TRBV4-1; size: NA; DNA: TGCACCAGCAGCCTTATCCTGGAGTATAATTCACCCCTCCACTTT; CDR3: CTSSLILEYNSPLHF
D: NA; J: TRBJ2-1; V: TRBV9; size: NA; DNA: TGTGCCAGCAGCGTAGATTCGAGTAACTCCTACAATGAGCAGTTCTTC; CDR3: CASSVDSSNSYNEQFF
D: NA; J: TRBJ2-7; V: TRBV4-3; size: NA; DNA: TGCGCCAGCAGCCAGGCCTCGAGCGGTTACTACGAGCAGTACTTC; CDR3: CASSQASSGYYEQYF
D: NA; J: TRBJ2-2; V: TRBV24-1; size: once; DNA: TGTGCCACCAGTGATTTGTCTACTAGTAGGACCGGGGAGCTGTTTTTT; CDR3: CATSDLSTSRTGELFF
D: TRBD1; J: TRBJ2-3; V: TRBV7-2; size: NA; DNA: TGTGCCAGCAGCTTAGAAATAGACAGGGGGCGGAAAGATACGCAGTATTTT; CDR3: CASSLEIDRGRKDTQYF
D: TRBD2; J: TRBJ2-3; V: TRBV7-9; size: NA; DNA: TGTGCCAGCAGCAGACTAGCGGAAAACACAGATACGCAGTATTTT; CDR3: CASSRLAENTDTQYF
D: NA; J: TRBJ1-6; V: TRBV6-6; size: NA; DNA: TGTGCCAGCAGTTATAGGCAAGGGGGTAATTCACCCCTCCACTTT; CDR3: CASSYRQGGNSPLHF
D: TRBD1; J: TRBJ2-1; V: TRBV5-1; size: once; DNA: TGCGCCAGCAGCCAGCTCCTGGGACAGGGGGCGAATGAGCAGTTCTTC; CDR3: CASSQLLGQGANEQFF
D: NA; J: TRBJ2-2; V: TRBV2; size: NA; DNA: TGTGCCAGCAGTGAAGTGGCTAACACCGGGGAGCTGTTTTTT; CDR3: CASSEVANTGELFF
D: TRBD1; J: TRBJ1-1; V: TRBV19; size: NA; DNA: TGTGCCGCTTACCCAGGGGGTGCGAACACTGAAGCTTTCTTT; CDR3: CAAYPGGANTEAFF
D: NA; J: TRBJ2-4; V: TRBV11-2; size: NA; DNA: TGTGCCAGCAGCTCCTCTAGCCTTAACCGCAAAAACATTCAGTACTTC; CDR3: CASSSSSLNRKNIQYF
D: NA; J: TRBJ1-3; V: TRBV6-5; size: NA; DNA: TGTGCCAGCAGCGTTCGGGGGGGAGGAAACACCATATATTTT; CDR3: CASSVRGGGNTIYF
D: TRBD1; J: TRBJ2-3; V: TRBV19; size: NA; DNA: TGTGCCAGTACCCGAACGGGACAGAGTAGCACAGATACGCAGTATTTT; CDR3: CASTRTGQSSTDTQYF
D: TRBD1; J: TRBJ2-4; V: TRBV3-1/TRBV3-2; size: NA; DNA: TGTGCCAGCAGCCAAGCCGGGACAGGGGGGCGGAACATTCAGTACTTC; CDR3: CASSQAGTGGRNIQYF
D: NA; J: TRBJ2-1; V: TRBV5-4; size: NA; DNA: TGTGCCAGCAGCACGGAGGGGGCGCATGAGCAGTTCTTC; CDR3: CASSTEGAHEQFF
D: TRBD1; J: TRBJ1-5; V: TRBV20-1; size: NA; DNA: TGCAGTGCTAGTCCGGGACAGAGCAATCAGCCCCAGCATTTT; CDR3: CSASPGQSNQPQHF
D: NA; J: TRBJ2-5; V: TRBV20-1; size: NA; DNA: TGCAGTCCTTTTCAAGAGACCCAGTACTTC; CDR3: CSPFQETQYF
D: NA; J: TRBJ2-1; V: TRBV5-1; size: once; DNA: TGCGCCAGCAGCTTGGTCACGAGCTACAATGAGCAGTTCTTC; CDR3: CASSLVTSYNEQFF
D: NA; J: TRBJ2-7; V: TRBV21-1; size: NA; DNA: TGTGCCAGCAGCAAAGGGGCAGGAAAAGGGAGCGAGCAGTACTTC; CDR3: CASSKGAGKGSEQYF